The clone carrying this TCR beta chain was picked up many times. TCR beta CDR3 region amplification was performed from RNA transcripts. When the TCR CDR3 underwent first-round RT-PCR, the HTBI primer set was used. TCRdb redid the calling of the multiplex PCR reads with MiXCR, one entry per CDR3 protein. The sample shows 200,000 to 250,000 distinct CDR3 sequences, around 15% of them seen only once. It was uncontrolled infection, other autoimmune disease, pregnancy or lactation that excluded patients. The authors took PBMCs from roughly 9.7 ml fresh peripheral blood. CDR3 size: 16 residues. Germline trimming cut 3 bases from V and 0 bases from J; bases unmatched to any gene: 9. The V gene's germline CDR1 is DFQATT and CDR2 SNEGSKA (reference sequence). The sample is drawn from a study of T cells in Graves' hyperthyroidism and ophthalmopathy.

The sample was blood. The chain has TRBV20-1 and TRBJ1-1, with 8 bases identical to TRBD1. The origin of this receptor is a young woman with Graves' ophthalmopathy. In DNA form, the CDR3 reads TGCAGTGCTAGGGACGTGGACAGGGCCTTGAACACTGAAGCTTTCTTT. It translates to CSARDVDRALNTEAFF.